Described below is a single T cell receptor (beta chain) sequence and its context. Its antigen is not yet known. No base qualities exist here, and no much larger clone lies one base off it. Patients with ophthalmopathy had moderately to severely active disease, with a Clinical Activity Score of 3 or more, a NOSPECS grade of 4 or more, and a disease duration of less than 3 months. Patients with other autoimmune diseases, uncontrolled infections, pregnancy or lactation were excluded from the study. Clinical symptoms, serum thyroxine, TRAb, thyroid ultrasound and orbital computed tomography formed the basis of the diagnosis. PBMCs were isolated from about 9.2 ml of fresh peripheral blood by Ficoll-Paque density gradient centrifugation. Total RNA was extracted with Trizol reagent and quality-checked on an Agilent 2100 Bioanalyzer. CDR1 LNHDA and CDR2 SQIVND were looked up in the germline V gene (reference sequence). From the cysteine up to the phenylalanine, the CDR3 has a length of 13 residues. CDR3 DNA only is kept here, 39 bases in frame from base 1. The V and J ends are trimmed by 6 bases and 6 bases, leaving 14 bases between them.

The sample comes from a study of Graves' ophthalmopathy and Graves' hyperthyroidism listed by TCRdb under 2018. Background for the entire study: Peripheral blood was collected before any treatment was given, at the time of initial diagnosis. TCR beta repertoire signatures were used to distinguish Graves' ophthalmopathy from Graves' hyperthyroidism and to predict progression to ophthalmopathy. Following sampling, methimazole starting at 30 mg daily was administered to hyperthyroidism patients, and high-dose intravenous methylprednisolone was administered to ophthalmopathy patients. T-cell repertoires of thyroid tissue and blood were compared in several hyperthyroidism patients. In total, some 130 blood samples were TCR-sequenced: approximately 42 ophthalmopathy, some 75 hyperthyroidism and about 17 hyperthyroidism-to-ophthalmopathy patients. A discovery set of 90 to 100 patients (under 45 ophthalmopathy, some 58 stable hyperthyroidism) was enrolled to explore V-J signatures distinguishing ophthalmopathy from hyperthyroidism. The independent validation cohort included around 19 hyperthyroidism patients plus 17 patients who later progressed from hyperthyroidism to ophthalmopathy.

For repertoire sequencing, TCR beta CDR3 regions were amplified from RNA transcripts. The first round was an RT-PCR using HTBI primers with the Qiagen OneStep RT-PCR kit, and this first round was followed by a second-round multiplex PCR, then size selection and purification. The libraries underwent paired-end sequencing with 100 bp reads on an Illumina HiSeq2000. In the paper's pipeline: SOAPnuke was used to process the reads, throwing out any read that had adapters, had uncalled bases, had a mean Phred below 15, or lacked an exact constant-primer or identifier match. COPE v1.2.5 was used to merge high-quality paired reads. Unique nucleotide sequences were defined as clonotypes and aligned to IMGT TRB V, D and J references using MiTCR v1.1. The analysis was limited to V-J combinations with a frequency above 0.0001, which together covered approximately 99% of the repertoires. A TCR clonal expansion and chaos score per V-J combination was defined as the ratio of F50 clonal expansion to chaos observed in the TCRdist matrix. Welch's t-statistics and random forest were used to reduce features to 10 to 15 V-J combinations, which were fed into a naive Bayes classifier. The similarity between thyroid and blood repertoires was quantified using the Morisita-Horn index. TCRdb reprocessed the public reads (quality trimming at Q25 with fastp, clone calling with MiXCR) and kept in-frame beta chains. Rows with a matching CDR3 protein are joined into one entry that keeps the most common DNA and genes. The V and J calls were determined by TCRdb, not by the authors. This sample has 740,000 or so distinct CDR3 sequences in its table, and approximately 40% of those were observed once. The ten largest clonotypes hold 44% of the sample.

General conclusions and limits of the study: In validation, the model predicted ophthalmopathy progression with about 71% sensitivity and roughly 78% specificity; some twelve predicted patients were CT-confirmed with GO in a median of approximately 6.5 months. Sample size was not statistically predetermined, and group allocation was not concealed from the investigators. In cross-validation, the 13-signature model distinguished ophthalmopathy from stable hyperthyroidism with approximately 90% sensitivity and 81% to 82% specificity, while in the test set the corresponding values were 80% and 75%. Among expanded thyroid clonotypes with frequency above 0.001, most also showed up in blood, which suggests that blood repertoires may reflect the thyroid immune response.

The chain joins TRBV19 to TRBJ1-1, with the D segment identity uncertain. This clonotype originated in an adult man with Graves' ophthalmopathy. The sample was peripheral blood. The CDR3 in this case is CASSPIDAAEAFF. The DNA sequence is given as TGTGCCAGTAGCCCTATTGATGCGGCTGAAGCTTTCTTT.